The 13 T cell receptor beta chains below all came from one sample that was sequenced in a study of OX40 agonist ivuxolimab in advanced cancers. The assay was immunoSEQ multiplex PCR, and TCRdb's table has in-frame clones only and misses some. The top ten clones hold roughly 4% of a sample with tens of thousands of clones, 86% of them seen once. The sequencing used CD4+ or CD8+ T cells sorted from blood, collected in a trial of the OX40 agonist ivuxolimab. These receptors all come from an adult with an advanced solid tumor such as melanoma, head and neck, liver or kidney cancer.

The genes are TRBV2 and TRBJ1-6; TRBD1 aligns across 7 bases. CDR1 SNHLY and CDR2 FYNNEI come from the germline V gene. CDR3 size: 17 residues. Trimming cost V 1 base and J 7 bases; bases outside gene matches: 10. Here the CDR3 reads CASSEVRGDVANSPLHF. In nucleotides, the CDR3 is TGTGCCAGCAGTGAAGTCAGGGGGGATGTGGCAAATTCACCCCTCCACTTT.

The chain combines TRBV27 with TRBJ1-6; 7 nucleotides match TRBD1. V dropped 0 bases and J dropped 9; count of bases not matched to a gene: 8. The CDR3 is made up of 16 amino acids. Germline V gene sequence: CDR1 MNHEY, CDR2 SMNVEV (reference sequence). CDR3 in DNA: TGTGCCAGCAGTTTATCGGGACAGCGAGGACGTTCACCCCTCCACTTT. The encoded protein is CASSLSGQRGRSPLHF.

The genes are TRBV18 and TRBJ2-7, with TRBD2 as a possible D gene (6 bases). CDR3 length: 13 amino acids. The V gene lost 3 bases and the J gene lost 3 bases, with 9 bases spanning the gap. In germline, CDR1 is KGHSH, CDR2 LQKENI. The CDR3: CASSPLGGYEQYF. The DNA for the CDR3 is TGTGCCAGCTCACCGCTCGGGGGCTACGAGCAGTACTTC.

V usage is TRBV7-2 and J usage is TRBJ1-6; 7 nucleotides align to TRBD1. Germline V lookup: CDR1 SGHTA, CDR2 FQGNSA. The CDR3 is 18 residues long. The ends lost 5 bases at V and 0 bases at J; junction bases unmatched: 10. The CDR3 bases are TGTGCCAGCAGCCGCTCCGCACAGGGGAGCTCCTATAATTCACCCCTCCACTTT. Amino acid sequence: CASSRSAQGSSYNSPLHF.

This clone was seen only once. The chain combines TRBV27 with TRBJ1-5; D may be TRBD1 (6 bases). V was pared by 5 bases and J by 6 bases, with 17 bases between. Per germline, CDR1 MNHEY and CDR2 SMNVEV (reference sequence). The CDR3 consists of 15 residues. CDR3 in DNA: TGTGCCAGCAGTATCAGACAGGCGAGGGGTCAGCCCCAGCATTTT. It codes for CASSIRQARGQPQHF.

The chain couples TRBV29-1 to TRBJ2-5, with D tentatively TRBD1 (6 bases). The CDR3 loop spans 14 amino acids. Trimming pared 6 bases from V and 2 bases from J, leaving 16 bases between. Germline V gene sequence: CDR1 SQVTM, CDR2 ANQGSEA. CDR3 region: CSVNPQGRQETQYF. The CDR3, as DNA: TGCAGCGTAAACCCTCAGGGGAGACAAGAGACCCAGTACTTC. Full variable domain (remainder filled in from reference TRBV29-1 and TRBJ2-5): SAVISQKPSRDICQRGTSLTIQCQVDSQVTMMFWYRQQPGQSLTLIATANQGSEATYESGFVIDKFPISRPNLTFSTLTVSNMSPEDSSIYLCSVNPQGRQETQYFGPGTRLLVL.

The CDR3 DNA sequence: TGTGCCAGCAGTCGGGCCGCTGAGGAAACAAACACCATATATTTT. Its translation is CASSRAAEETNTIYF. The chain joins TRBV6-5 to TRBJ1-3, with D unresolved. Germline CDR1 and CDR2: MNHEY and SVGAGI. The V gene lost 5 bases and the J gene lost 6 bases, with 17 bases spanning the gap. The CDR3 length is 15 residues.

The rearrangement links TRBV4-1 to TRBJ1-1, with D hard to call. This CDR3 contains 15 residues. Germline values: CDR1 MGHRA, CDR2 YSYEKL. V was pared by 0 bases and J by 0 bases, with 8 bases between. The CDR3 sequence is CASSQEGYMNTEAFF. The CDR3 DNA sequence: TGCGCCAGCAGCCAAGAGGGGTACATGAACACTGAAGCTTTCTTT.

The DNA for the CDR3 is TGTGCCAGCAGTTCCACGACAGGGGGGGGAGAAAAACTGTTTTTT. This sequence encodes CASSSTTGGGEKLFF. The rearrangement joins TRBV6-5 to TRBJ1-4, with 9 bases matching TRBD1. Trimming took 4 bases from V and 8 from J; bases not matched to a gene: 8. CDR1 is MNHEY, CDR2 SVGAGI, per germline. The CDR3 runs 15 residues.

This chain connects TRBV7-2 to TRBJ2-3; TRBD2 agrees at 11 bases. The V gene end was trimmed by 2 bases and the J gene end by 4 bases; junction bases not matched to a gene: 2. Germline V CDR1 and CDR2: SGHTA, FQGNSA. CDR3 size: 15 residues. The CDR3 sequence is CASSLPTSGADTQYF. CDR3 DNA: TGTGCCAGCAGCTTACCGACTAGCGGGGCAGATACGCAGTATTTT.

The CDR3 here is CASSTQGLNTEAFF. CDR3 coding DNA: TGTGCCAGCAGTACCCAGGGCCTGAACACTGAAGCTTTCTTT. V and J are TRBV28 and TRBJ1-1; D is perhaps TRBD1 (5 bases). Trimming cost V 5 bases and J 0 bases, with 10 bases left between them. CDR3 length: 14 amino acids. Germline assignment: CDR1 MDHEN and CDR2 SYDVKM.

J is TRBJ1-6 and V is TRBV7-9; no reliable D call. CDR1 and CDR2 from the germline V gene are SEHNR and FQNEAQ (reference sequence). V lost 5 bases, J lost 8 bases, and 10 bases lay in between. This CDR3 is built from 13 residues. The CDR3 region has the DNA TGTGCCAGCAGCGCCCGGGCCGATTCACCCCTCCACTTT. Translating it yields CASSARADSPLHF.

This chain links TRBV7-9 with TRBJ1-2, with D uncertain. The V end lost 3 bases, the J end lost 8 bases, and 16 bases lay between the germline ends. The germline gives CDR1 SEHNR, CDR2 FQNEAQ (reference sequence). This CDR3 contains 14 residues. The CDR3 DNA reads TGTGCCAGCAGCTTCCCGGGCCGTTTTCCGGGCTACACCTTC. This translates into CASSFPGRFPGYTF.